This T cell receptor (beta chain) was documented in a study of T-cell reconstitution after alpha-beta-depleted transplantation in children (dated by TCRdb to about 2016). Notes on the research overall: The study quantitatively tracked T-cell immune reconstitution after TCRalphabeta/CD19-depleted allogeneic hematopoietic cell transplantation in children using TCR repertoire profiling.

The receptor library was made with PCR. Reads for this sample came from an Illumina HiSeq 2500. TCR library preparation used molecular barcoding, with unique molecular identifiers applied to normalize quantification of the TCRbeta repertoire. TCRdb reprocessed the public reads (quality trimming at Q25 with fastp, clone calling with MiXCR) and kept in-frame beta chains. Each CDR3 protein appears once, grouped with its most common genes and DNA. Within this sample are under 450,000 distinct CDR3 sequences, with roughly 15% of them counted one time only. 3.5% to 4.5% of the sample lies in the top ten. This clonotype was detected ten times or more. Its antigen is unknown. Per-base quality was not reported, and no clone a single base away is much larger than it. V drops 2 bases and J drops 0 bases, leaving 11 bases in between. The CDR3 goes from the cysteine to the phenylalanine over 16 residues. Only the CDR3 DNA is retained, 48 bases long and in frame from the first base. From a lookup of the germline V gene, CDR1 and CDR2 are MNHNS and SASEGT.

This sequence was found in a human donor who donated a stem cell graft to a child with Fanconi anemia. The source was PBMCs, collected from the stem cell graft. The rearrangement combines TRBV6-1 with TRBJ1-3; possibly the D gene is TRBD1, per 6 matching bases. In nucleotides, the sequence is TGTGCCAGCAGTGAATACGGGGGCTCCTCTGGAAACACCATATATTTT. Its translation reads: CASSEYGGSSGNTIYF.